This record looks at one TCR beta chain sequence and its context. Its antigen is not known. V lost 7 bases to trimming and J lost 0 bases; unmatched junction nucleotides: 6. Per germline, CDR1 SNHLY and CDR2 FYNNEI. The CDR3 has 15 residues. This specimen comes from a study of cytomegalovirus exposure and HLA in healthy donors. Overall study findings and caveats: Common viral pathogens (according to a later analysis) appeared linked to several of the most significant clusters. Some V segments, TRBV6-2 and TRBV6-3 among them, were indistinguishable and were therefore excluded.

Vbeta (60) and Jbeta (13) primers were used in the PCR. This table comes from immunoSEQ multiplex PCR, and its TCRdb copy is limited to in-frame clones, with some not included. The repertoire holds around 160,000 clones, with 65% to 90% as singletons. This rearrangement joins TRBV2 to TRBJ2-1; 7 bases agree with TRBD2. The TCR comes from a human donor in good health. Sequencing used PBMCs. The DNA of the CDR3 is TGTGCCAGCAAGGGCGGGGGAGGCTCCTACAATGAGCAGTTCTTC. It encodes CASKGGGGSYNEQFF.